One and the same sample provided the 9 T cell receptor beta chains below, sequenced in a study of blood T cell repertoires in COVID-19. Clones were sequenced by immunoSEQ multiplex PCR, and TCRdb holds only the in-frame ones, with some missing. The sample consists of some 250,000 clones, approximately 86% of them appearing once. The sample consisted of PBMCs or T cells enriched from blood (not recorded which). These receptors were obtained from a woman between 40 and 55 years old with acute COVID-19.

The genes are TRBV19 and TRBJ2-7; the match to TRBD1 covers 12 bases. The CDR3 totals 16 residues. CDR1 and CDR2 from the germline V gene are LNHDA and SQIVND (reference sequence). Losses at the gene ends were 4 bases for V and 4 bases for J; bases not matched to a gene: 8. CDR3 sequence reads: CASSSRGQGAKYEQYF. CDR3 DNA sequence: TGTGCCAGTAGTAGTCGGGGACAGGGGGCAAAATACGAGCAGTACTTC.

J is TRBJ2-5 and V is TRBV5-1; tentative D call: TRBD2 (7 bases). Germline-derived CDR1 and CDR2 are SGHRS and YFSETQ. The CDR3 consists of 16 residues. The V end was cut by 0 bases, the J end by 2 bases, with 14 bases between. Here the CDR3 DNA reads TGCGCCAGCAGCTTGGATTTGGGAGGGGGGCAAGAGACCCAGTACTTC. This codes for CASSLDLGGGQETQYF.

The chain carries TRBV5-1 and TRBJ2-1; a possible D gene is TRBD1 (5 bases). Trimming took off 5 bases at V and 2 bases at J, with 14 bases between the two ends. Germline CDR1 reads SGHRS; CDR2 reads YFSETQ. There are 15 residues in the CDR3. CDR3 DNA sequence: TGCGCCAGCAGTCTTGCAGGGAACCCCTACAATGAGCAGTTCTTC. Protein product: CASSLAGNPYNEQFF.

Here the CDR3 reads CASSPPGQTYEQYF. The CDR3 coding sequence is TGTGCCAGTAGCCCCCCGGGACAAACCTACGAGCAGTACTTC. The chain recombines TRBV19 with TRBJ2-7; weak D call: TRBD1 (6 bases). V was cut by 6 bases and J by 2 bases, with 14 bases left in between. The CDR3 has 14 amino acids. The germline V gene has CDR1 LNHDA and CDR2 SQIVND (reference sequence).

The chain carries TRBV7-9 and TRBJ1-1; 8 bases agree with TRBD1. Germline CDR1 is SEHNR and CDR2 is FQNEAQ (reference sequence). This CDR3 has 18 amino acids. V shed 1 base and J 5 bases; nucleotides not matched to a gene: 15. This chain's CDR3 is CASSLVGVRQGARTEAFF. The DNA of the CDR3 is TGTGCCAGCAGCTTAGTTGGGGTTCGGCAGGGGGCCAGGACTGAAGCTTTCTTT.

The chain employs TRBV29-1 and TRBJ1-1; a possible D gene is TRBD1 (6 bases). This CDR3 has 13 residues. The germline V gene encodes CDR1 SQVTM and CDR2 ANQGSEA. With 5 bases removed from V and 8 bases from J, the gap between germline ends came to 18 bases. CDR3 DNA: TGCAGCGTTTCACGCGACTCGACAGGCGAAGCTTTCTTT. Translated, it gives CSVSRDSTGEAFF.

V is TRBV3-1 (or the pseudogene TRBV3-2) and J is TRBJ2-3; 13 nucleotides agree with TRBD2. The CDR3 consists of 15 residues. Germline CDR1 is LGHDT and CDR2 is YNNKEL (reference sequence). With V trimmed by 2 bases and J by 6 bases, 2 bases remained unmatched. The CDR3 region is CASSQTSGRADTQYF. CDR3 bases: TGTGCCAGCAGCCAAACTAGCGGGAGGGCCGATACGCAGTATTTT.

The chain carries TRBV7-9 and TRBJ2-7; D not resolved. This CDR3 is 13 amino acids long. V was cut by 1 base and J by 3 bases, with 7 bases left in between. The germline V gene has CDR1 SEHNR and CDR2 FQNEAQ (reference sequence). The CDR3 coding sequence is TGTGCCAGCAGCTTAGTGAGGTACTACGAGCAGTACTTC. Encoded protein: CASSLVRYYEQYF.

The chain recombines TRBV28 with TRBJ2-7; D is uncertain. This CDR3 contains 12 residues. Looked up from germline, CDR1 is MDHEN and CDR2 is SYDVKM. Trimming shortened V by 1 base and J by 6 bases, and 7 bases separated the two germline ends. The CDR3 DNA reads TGTGCCAGCAGTTTATTCGGGTCCGAGCAGTACTTC. Encoded protein: CASSLFGSEQYF.